This note documents a single TCR beta chain sequence. This specimen comes from a study of CD8 T cells in ankylosing spondylitis. 5'-RACE, quantitative and with molecular barcodes, yielded the TCR beta libraries. Each CDR3 protein is one row after TCRdb ran MiXCR on the 5' RACE reads. The table lists approximately 290,000 distinct CDR3 sequences, under 25% of them singletons. This TCR was sampled from a female donor with ankylosing spondylitis or in good health (not recorded which). Sequences were obtained from blood, either unsorted or a sorted T cell fraction (not recorded which).

CDR3 loop: CASSLSRIVTGNSPLHF. The CDR3 region has the DNA TGTGCCAGCAGTTTATCCCGAATTGTGACAGGGAATTCACCCCTCCACTTT. The V call is TRBV27, the J call TRBJ1-6; 7 positions match TRBD1. V lost 0 bases, J lost 7 bases, and 9 bases stayed unmatched. The germline V gene encodes CDR1 MNHEY and CDR2 SMNVEV (reference sequence). CDR3 length: 17 amino acids.